The clone carrying this T cell receptor beta chain turned up a few times. Its matching antigen is unknown. The sample comes from a study of type 1 and type 2 diabetes patients. Whole-study findings and limits: In type 2 diabetes, highly-expanded CD4+ clones took a median around 4% of reads. Unmatched age and gender across groups might bias interpretation.

Around 10 milliliters of peripheral blood were drawn from each donor. The J segment lost 4 bases and the V segment lost 8 bases, leaving 6 bases of the junction unmatched. The CDR3 extends over 14 amino acids. The V gene's germline CDR1 is SGHVS and CDR2 FQNEAQ. PCR was run on genomic DNA. Amplification of the beta chain CDR3 used 30 forward and 13 reverse multiplex primers. Via MiXCR, TCRdb re-called the multiplex PCR reads, giving one row per CDR3 protein. This table holds 280,000 or so distinct CDR3 sequences, more than 40% found once. This clonotype was obtained from a man between 18 and 35 years old with type 2 diabetes. V and J are TRBV7-8 and TRBJ2-3, with 10 bases identical to TRBD1. The sequenced sample consisted of peripheral blood mononuclear cells (PBMCs). CDR3 sequence (DNA): TGTGCCAGCGACGGGACAGGGGAAGCAGATACGCAGTATTTT. Its protein is CASDGTGEADTQYF.